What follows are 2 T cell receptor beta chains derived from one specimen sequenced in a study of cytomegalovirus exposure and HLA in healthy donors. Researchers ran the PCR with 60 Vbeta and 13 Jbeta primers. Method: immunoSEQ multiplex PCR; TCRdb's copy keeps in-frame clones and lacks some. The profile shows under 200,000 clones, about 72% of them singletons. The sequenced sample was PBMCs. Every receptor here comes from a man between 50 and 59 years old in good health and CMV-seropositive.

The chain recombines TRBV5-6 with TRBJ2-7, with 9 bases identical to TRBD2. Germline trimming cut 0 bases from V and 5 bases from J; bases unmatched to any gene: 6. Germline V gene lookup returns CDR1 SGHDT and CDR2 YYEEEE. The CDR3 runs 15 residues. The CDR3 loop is CASSLAGGGANEQYF. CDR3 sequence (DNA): TGTGCCAGCAGCTTGGCCGGCGGGGGGGCTAACGAGCAGTACTTC. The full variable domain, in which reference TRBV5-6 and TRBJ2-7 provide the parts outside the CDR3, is DAGVTQSPTHLIKTRGQQVTLRCSPKSGHDTVSWYQQALGQGPQFIFQYYEEEERQRGNFPDRFSGHQFPNYSSELNVNALLLGDSALYLCASSLAGGGANEQYFGPGTRLTVT.

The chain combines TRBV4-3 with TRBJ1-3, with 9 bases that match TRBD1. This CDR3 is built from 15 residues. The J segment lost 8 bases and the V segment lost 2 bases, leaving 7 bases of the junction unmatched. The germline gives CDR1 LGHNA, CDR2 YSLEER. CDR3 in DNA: TGCGCCAGCAGCCAAAGTGCGACAGGGGGTTACACCATATATTTT. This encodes CASSQSATGGYTIYF.